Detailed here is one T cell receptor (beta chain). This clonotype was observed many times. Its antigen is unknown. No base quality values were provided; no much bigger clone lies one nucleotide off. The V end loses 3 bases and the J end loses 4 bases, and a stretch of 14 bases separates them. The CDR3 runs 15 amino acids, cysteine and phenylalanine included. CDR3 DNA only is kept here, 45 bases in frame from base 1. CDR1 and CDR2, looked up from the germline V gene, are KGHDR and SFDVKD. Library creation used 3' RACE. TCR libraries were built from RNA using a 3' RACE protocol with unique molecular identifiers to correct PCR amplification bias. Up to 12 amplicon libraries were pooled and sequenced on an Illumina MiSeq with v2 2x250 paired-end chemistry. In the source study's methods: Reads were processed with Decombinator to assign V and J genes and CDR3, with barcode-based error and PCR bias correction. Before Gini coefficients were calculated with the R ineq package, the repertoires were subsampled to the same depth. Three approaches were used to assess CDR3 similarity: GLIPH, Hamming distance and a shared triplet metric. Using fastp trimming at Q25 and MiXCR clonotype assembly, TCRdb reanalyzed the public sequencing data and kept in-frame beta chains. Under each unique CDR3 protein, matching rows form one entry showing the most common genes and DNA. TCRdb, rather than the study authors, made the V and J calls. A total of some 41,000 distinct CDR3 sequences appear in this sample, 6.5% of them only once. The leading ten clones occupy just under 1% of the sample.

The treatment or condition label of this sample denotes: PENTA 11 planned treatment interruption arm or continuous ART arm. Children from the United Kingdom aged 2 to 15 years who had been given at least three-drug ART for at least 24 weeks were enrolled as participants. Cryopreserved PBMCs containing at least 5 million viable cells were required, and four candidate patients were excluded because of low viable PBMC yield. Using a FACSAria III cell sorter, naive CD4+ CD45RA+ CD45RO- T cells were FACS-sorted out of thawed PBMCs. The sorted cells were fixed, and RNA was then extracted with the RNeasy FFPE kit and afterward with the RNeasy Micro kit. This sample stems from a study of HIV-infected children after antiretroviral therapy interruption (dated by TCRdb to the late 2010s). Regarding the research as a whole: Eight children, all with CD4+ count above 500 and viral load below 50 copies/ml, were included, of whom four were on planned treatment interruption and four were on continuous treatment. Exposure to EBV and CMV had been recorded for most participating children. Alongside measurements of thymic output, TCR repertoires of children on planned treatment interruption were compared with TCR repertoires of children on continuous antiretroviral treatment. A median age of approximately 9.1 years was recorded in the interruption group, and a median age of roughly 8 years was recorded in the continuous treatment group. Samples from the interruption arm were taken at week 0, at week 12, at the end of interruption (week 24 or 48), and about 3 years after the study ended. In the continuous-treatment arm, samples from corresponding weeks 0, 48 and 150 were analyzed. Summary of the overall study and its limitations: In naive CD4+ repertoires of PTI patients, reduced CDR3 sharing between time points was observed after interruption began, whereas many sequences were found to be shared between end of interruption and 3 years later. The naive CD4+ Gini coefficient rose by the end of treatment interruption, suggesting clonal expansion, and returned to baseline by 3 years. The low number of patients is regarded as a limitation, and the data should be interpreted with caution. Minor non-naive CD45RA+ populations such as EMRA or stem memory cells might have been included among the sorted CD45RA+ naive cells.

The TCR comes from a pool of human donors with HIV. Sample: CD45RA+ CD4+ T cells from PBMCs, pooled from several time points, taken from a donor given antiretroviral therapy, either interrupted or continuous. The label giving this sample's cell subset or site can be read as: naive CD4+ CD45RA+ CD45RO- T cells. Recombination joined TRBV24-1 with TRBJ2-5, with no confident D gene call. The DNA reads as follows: TGTGCCACCAGTGATGCCGGACCGCGAGCAGAGACCCAGTACTTC. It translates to CATSDAGPRAETQYF.